The clone carrying this TCR beta chain was recorded many times. Its antigen is as yet unknown. The sample comes from a study of identical twins. Study results and caveats: Cross-sectional statistics, not tracking of the same donors, supported the conclusions.

V lost 5 bases to trimming and J lost 10 bases, with 17 bases between them. The CDR3 is 13 residues long. Healthy Caucasians provided all donations. cDNA molecules carried unique molecular identifiers, and template switching added a universal primer site. TCRdb called the 5' RACE reads again in MiXCR, with one record for every CDR3 protein. Of about 720,000 distinct CDR3 sequences listed, 8.5% to 9.5% were seen once; the top ten hold approximately 0.94%. These records were also assigned to another study, of yellow fever vaccine responses in identical twins. Per that paper: On the reported evidence, twins' vaccine T cell responses seemed partly convergent and partly personalized.

The chain is built from TRBV12-3 or TRBV12-4 and TRBJ1-1; maybe TRBD1 (5 bases). The TCR sequence derives from a woman in her late teens or twenties in good health. Sequencing used PBMCs. The CDR3 DNA follows: TGTGCCAGCAGTGGTACGGGACGTCGCGGAGCTTTCTTT. Residues: CASSGTGRRGAFF.